This entry features one T cell receptor (beta chain) sequence. What it recognizes is unknown. Sequencing of cultured CD4+ T cell DNA used the Oncomine TCR Beta short-read assay. TCRdb used MiXCR to reprocess the PCR reads, holding one entry per CDR3 protein. The table shows roughly 16,000 distinct CDR3 sequences, with around 48% occurring only once. This sample stems from a study of vaccination and CD4 T cells after COVID-19. Study information: Convalescents were six males and four females, two of them Hispanic. Overlapping SARS-CoV-2, HCoV-NL63, HCoV-OC43 and HCoV-229E spike peptides stimulated the cells.

Germline V lookup: CDR1 GTSNPN, CDR2 SVGIG (reference sequence). V lost 0 bases and J lost 0, with 2 bases in between. The CDR3 contains 12 residues. Treatment here: roughly ten-day PBMC culture with coronavirus spike peptide pools or control peptides (ViraFEST assay). Culture proceeded for about 10 days, and CD4+ T cells were then isolated by negative selection. The chain joins TRBV30 to TRBJ1-2; D gene ambiguous. Sequenced material: CD4+ T cells from blood, cultured in vitro. The TCR comes from a human donor who had recovered from COVID-19. The CDR3 loop reads CAWSVTNYGYTF. The CDR3 DNA sequence: TGTGCCTGGAGTGTGACTAACTATGGCTACACCTTC.